The sequence of this T cell receptor (beta chain) was determined in a study of blood T cells in healthy people across ages. Whole-study findings and limits: Observed TCR beta diversity showed a strong correlation with the percentage of naive T cells as measured by flow cytometry. PBMCs were not sorted, which prevented a conclusive comparison of naive versus antigen-experienced cells. Naive CD4+ cells and diversity were both higher in long-lived donors than in aged donors.

The use of a sample-barcoded 5' primer and a J-beta primer mix characterized a second PCR of about 7 to 12 cycles. TCRdb analysed the 5' RACE reads with MiXCR anew, one entry per CDR3 protein. The repertoire includes approximately 800,000 distinct CDR3 sequences, approximately 53% of them detected once, and 20% to 30% sits in the top ten. This clonotype was picked up a small number of times. Its target is unknown. The CDR3 sequence is 12 residues long. The V gene's germline CDR1 is SQVTM and CDR2 ANQGSEA. V was clipped by 3 bases and J by 3 bases, with 8 bases between them. At least 7 million PBMCs were isolated per sample.

This receptor was identified in a man aged 35-49 years in good health. Sequences were obtained from blood. The genes are TRBV29-1 and TRBJ1-2, with D perhaps TRBD1 (5 bases). The CDR3 here is CSVEGEYYGYTF. The CDR3 region has the DNA TGCAGCGTTGAGGGGGAGTACTATGGCTACACCTTC.